The 8 T cell receptor beta chains in this list originate from one sample, sequenced in a study of shared clonotypes between healthy human individuals. Here immunoSEQ multiplex PCR was the method, and the copy in TCRdb shows in-frame clones only, minus some. Counted here are about 1,900,000 clones, about 95% occurring once; the ten biggest clones make up 1.2%. CD45RO-negative cells were positively selected for CCR7, leaving out terminally differentiated effector memory CD45RA+ cells. Sequenced input: naive CD8+ T cells sorted from blood. The origin of the receptors is a man in his late teens or twenties in good health.

This chain joins TRBV11-2 and TRBJ1-3; D is possibly TRBD1 (6 bases). Germline assignment: CDR1 SGHAT and CDR2 FQNNGV. Trimming removed 5 bases at V and 0 bases at J, with 17 bases between. The CDR3 consists of 17 residues. The CDR3 DNA reads as TGTGCCAGCAGCCGTCTGGACAGCCAGAGCTCTGGAAACACCATATATTTT. As protein: CASSRLDSQSSGNTIYF.

The J gene is TRBJ1-1, the V gene TRBV7-8; no clear D gene. The CDR3 loop spans 15 amino acids. Germline CDR1 SGHVS, CDR2 FQNEAQ. V gave up 2 bases and J gave up 10 bases, with 20 bases separating them. The CDR3 DNA reads as TGTGCCAGCAGCTTATACGGGAGGGAAACATGGCGAGCTTTCTTT. Protein: CASSLYGRETWRAFF.

The chain links TRBV28 to TRBJ2-1; D perhaps matches TRBD1 (5 bases). The CDR3 runs to 11 residues. Germline loops: CDR1 MDHEN, CDR2 SYDVKM. V shed 6 bases and J shed 13 bases, with 13 bases lying between them. CDR3 coding DNA: TGTGCCAGCAGAGGACACTCCCCACAGTTCTTC. Residues: CASRGHSPQFF.

This clone appeared a single time. This chain joins TRBV28 and TRBJ1-2; D unclear. This CDR3 comprises 13 residues. Germline CDR1 MDHEN, CDR2 SYDVKM. The ends were cut back, 1 base at V and 4 bases at J, with 7 bases in the middle. CDR3 sequence reads: CASSLYDPYGYTF. In DNA form, the CDR3 reads TGTGCCAGCAGTTTATACGATCCCTATGGCTACACCTTC.

This chain joins TRBV4-3 and TRBJ2-7; 8 bases align to TRBD1. V gave up 0 bases and J gave up 1 base; unmatched junction bases: 2. Germline CDR1 and CDR2: LGHNA and YSLEER. There are 15 residues in the CDR3. The CDR3 here is CASSQDWTGSYEQYF. The CDR3 DNA is TGCGCCAGCAGCCAAGATTGGACAGGGTCCTACGAGCAGTACTTC.

The V and J genes are TRBV2 and TRBJ2-1; D is ambiguous. This CDR3 contains 15 residues. Deletions cut 3 bases from V and 0 bases from J, with 9 bases between. CDR1 is SNHLY and CDR2 is FYNNEI in the germline V gene. The CDR3 region has the DNA TGTGCCAGCAGTGAGATCGGGTACTCCTACAATGAGCAGTTCTTC. Its protein product is CASSEIGYSYNEQFF.

The chain combines TRBV14 with TRBJ1-4; no clear D gene. Germline values: CDR1 SGHDN, CDR2 FVKESK. The CDR3 runs to 13 residues. With 5 bases removed from V and 10 bases from J, the gap between germline ends came to 14 bases. This CDR3 reads CASSGVMYGKLFF. The DNA for the CDR3 is TGTGCCAGCAGCGGGGTTATGTATGGAAAACTGTTTTTT.

The chain recombines TRBV2 with TRBJ2-3; no firm D call. CDR3 size: 14 residues. V lost 3 bases, J lost 5 bases, and 12 bases lay in between. Germline-derived CDR1 and CDR2 are SNHLY and FYNNEI. CDR3 nucleotides: TGTGCCAGCAGTGAGGAGCCTACGGGAGATACGCAGTATTTT. Protein: CASSEEPTGDTQYF. Variable domain in full (rest from reference TRBV2 and TRBJ2-3): EPEVTQTPSHQVTQMGQEVILRCVPISNHLYFYWYRQILGQKVEFLVSFYNNEISEKSEIFDDQFSVERPDGSNFTLKIRSTKLEDSAMYFCASSEEPTGDTQYFGPGTRLTVL.